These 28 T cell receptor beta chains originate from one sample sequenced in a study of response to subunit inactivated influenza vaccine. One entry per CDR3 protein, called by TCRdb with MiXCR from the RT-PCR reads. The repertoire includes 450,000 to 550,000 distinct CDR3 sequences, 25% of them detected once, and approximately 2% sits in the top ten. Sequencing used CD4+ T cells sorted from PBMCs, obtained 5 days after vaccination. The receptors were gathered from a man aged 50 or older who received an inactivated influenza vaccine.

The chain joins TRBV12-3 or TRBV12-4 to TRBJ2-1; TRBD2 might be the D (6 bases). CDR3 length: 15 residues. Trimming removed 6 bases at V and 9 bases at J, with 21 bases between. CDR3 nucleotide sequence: TGTGCCAGCAGGGGGGGTCTAGAGAGGGGAACTGAGCAGTTCTTC. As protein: CASRGGLERGTEQFF.

CDR3 sequence reads: CAWSEGRSTSHRYADTQYF. The CDR3 DNA reads as TGTGCCTGGAGTGAGGGCAGGTCAACCTCCCACAGATACGCAGATACGCAGTATTTT. The V and J genes are TRBV30 and TRBJ2-3; D gene unclear. The CDR3 loop spans 19 amino acids. Trimming shortened V by 1 base and J by 4 bases, and 27 bases separated the two germline ends. Germline V gene sequence: CDR1 GTSNPN, CDR2 SVGIG (reference sequence).

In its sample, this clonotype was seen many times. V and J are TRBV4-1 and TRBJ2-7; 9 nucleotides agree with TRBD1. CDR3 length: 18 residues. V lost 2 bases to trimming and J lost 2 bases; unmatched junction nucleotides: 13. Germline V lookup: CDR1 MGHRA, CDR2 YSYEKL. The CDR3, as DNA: TGCGCCAGCAGCCAAATCCAACCCCCGGGACAGGGTACCTACGAGCAGTACTTC. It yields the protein CASSQIQPPGQGTYEQYF.

This CDR3 is CASSQTGEISYEQYF. In nucleotides, the CDR3 is TGCGCCAGCAGCCAAACGGGGGAAATCTCCTACGAGCAGTACTTC. The rearrangement joins TRBV4-1 to TRBJ2-7; possibly TRBD2 for D (6 bases). The CDR3 has 15 residues. Germline CDR1 and CDR2: MGHRA and YSYEKL. The V end was cut by 2 bases, the J end by 0 bases, with 11 bases between.

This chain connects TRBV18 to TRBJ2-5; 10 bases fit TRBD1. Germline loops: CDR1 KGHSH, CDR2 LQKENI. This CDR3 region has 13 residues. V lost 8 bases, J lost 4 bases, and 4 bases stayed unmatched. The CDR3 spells CASAGTGAETQYF. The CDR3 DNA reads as TGTGCCAGCGCCGGGACAGGGGCAGAGACCCAGTACTTC.

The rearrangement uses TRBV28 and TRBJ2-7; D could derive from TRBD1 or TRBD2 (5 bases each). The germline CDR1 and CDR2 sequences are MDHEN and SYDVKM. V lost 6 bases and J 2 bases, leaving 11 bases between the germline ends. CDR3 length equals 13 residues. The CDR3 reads CASRNGATYEQYF. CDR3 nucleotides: TGTGCCAGCAGGAACGGGGCAACCTACGAGCAGTACTTC. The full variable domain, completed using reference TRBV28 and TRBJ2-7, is DVKVTQSSRYLVKRTGEKVFLECVQDMDHENMFWYRQDPGLGLRLIYFSYDVKMKEKGDIPEGYSVSREKKERFSLILESASTNQTSMYLCASRNGATYEQYFGPGTRLTVT.

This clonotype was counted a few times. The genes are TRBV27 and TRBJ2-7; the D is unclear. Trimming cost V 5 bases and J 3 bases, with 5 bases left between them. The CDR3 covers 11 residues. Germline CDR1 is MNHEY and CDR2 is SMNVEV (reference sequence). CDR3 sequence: CASSKHYEQYF. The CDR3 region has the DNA TGTGCCAGCAGTAAACACTACGAGCAGTACTTC.

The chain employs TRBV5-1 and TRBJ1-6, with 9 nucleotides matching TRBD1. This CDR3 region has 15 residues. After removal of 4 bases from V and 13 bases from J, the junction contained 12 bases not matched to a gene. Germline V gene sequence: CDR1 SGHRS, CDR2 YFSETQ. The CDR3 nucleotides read TGCGCCAGCAGCCACGGGACAGGGTTTCAGAACCCCCTCCACTTT. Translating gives CASSHGTGFQNPLHF.

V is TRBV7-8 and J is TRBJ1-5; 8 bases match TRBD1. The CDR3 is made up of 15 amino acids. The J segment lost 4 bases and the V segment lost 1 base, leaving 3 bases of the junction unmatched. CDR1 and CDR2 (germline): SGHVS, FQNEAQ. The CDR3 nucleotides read TGTGCCAGCAGCTTAGGCAGGGGGCCAAATCAGCCCCAGCATTTT. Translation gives CASSLGRGPNQPQHF.

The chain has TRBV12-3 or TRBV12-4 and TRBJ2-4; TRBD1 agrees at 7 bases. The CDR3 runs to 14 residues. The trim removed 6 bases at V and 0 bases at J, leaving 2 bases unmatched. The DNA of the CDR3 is TGTGCCAGCAGAAACAGGGGAGCCAAAAACATTCAGTACTTC. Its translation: CASRNRGAKNIQYF.

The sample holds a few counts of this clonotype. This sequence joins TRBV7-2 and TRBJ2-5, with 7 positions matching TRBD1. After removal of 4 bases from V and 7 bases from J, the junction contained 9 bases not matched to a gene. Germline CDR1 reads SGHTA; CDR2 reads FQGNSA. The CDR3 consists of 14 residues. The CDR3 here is CASSYLGDSGTQYF. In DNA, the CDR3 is TGTGCCAGCAGCTATTTGGGGGACAGTGGGACCCAGTACTTC.

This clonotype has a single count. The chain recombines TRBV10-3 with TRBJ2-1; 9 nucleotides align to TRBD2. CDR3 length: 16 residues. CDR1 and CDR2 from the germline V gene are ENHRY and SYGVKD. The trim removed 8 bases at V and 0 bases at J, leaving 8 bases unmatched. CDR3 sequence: CAIGSSGAGSYNEQFF. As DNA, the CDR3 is TGTGCCATCGGGTCTAGCGGGGCGGGCTCCTACAATGAGCAGTTCTTC.

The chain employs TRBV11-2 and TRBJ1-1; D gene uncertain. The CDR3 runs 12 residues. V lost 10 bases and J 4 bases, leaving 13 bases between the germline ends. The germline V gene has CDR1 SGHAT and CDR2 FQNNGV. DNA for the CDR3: TGTGCCACCAAGTTAGTGAGCACTGAAGCTTTCTTT. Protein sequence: CATKLVSTEAFF.

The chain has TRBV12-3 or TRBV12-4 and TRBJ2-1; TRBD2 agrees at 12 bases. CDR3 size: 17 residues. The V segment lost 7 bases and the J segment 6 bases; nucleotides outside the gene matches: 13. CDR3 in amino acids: CASTSLTSGSHGNEQFF. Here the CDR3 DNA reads TGTGCCAGCACCTCATTGACTAGCGGGAGTCACGGCAATGAGCAGTTCTTC.

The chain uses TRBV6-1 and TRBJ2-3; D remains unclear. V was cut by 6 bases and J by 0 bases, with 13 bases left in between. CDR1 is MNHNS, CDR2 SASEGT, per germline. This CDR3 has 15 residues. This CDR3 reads CASRPGSPSTDTQYF. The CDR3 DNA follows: TGTGCCAGCAGACCTGGCAGCCCAAGCACAGATACGCAGTATTTT.

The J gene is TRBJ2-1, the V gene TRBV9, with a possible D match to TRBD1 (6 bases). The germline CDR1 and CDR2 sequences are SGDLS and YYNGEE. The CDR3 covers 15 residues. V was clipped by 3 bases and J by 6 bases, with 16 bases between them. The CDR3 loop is CASSARQGQSNEQFF. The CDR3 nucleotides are TGTGCCAGCAGCGCCCGGCAAGGACAGTCCAATGAGCAGTTCTTC.

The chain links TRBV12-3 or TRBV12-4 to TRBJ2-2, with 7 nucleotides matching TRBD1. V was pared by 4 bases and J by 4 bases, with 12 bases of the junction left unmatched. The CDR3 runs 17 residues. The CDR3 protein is CASSSYIITGVTGELFF. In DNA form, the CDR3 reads TGTGCCAGCAGTTCCTATATAATTACAGGGGTCACCGGGGAGCTGTTTTTT.

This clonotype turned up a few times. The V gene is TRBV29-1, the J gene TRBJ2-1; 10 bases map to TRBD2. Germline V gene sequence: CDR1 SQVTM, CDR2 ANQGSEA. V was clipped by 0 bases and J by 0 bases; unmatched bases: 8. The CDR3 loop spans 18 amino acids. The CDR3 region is CSVEEALAGASSYNEQFF. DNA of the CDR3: TGCAGCGTTGAAGAAGCTCTAGCGGGGGCCAGCTCCTACAATGAGCAGTTCTTC.

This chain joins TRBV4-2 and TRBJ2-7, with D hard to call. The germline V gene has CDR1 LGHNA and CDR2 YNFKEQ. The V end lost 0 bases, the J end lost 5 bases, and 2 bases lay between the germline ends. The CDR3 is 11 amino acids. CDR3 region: CASSQENEQYF. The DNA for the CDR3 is TGTGCCAGCAGCCAAGAAAACGAGCAGTACTTC.

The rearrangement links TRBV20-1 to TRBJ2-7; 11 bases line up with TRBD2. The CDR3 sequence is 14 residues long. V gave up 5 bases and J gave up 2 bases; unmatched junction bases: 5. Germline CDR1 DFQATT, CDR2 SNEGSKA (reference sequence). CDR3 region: CSAGLAGMPYEQYF. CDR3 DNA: TGCAGTGCTGGACTAGCGGGCATGCCCTACGAGCAGTACTTC.

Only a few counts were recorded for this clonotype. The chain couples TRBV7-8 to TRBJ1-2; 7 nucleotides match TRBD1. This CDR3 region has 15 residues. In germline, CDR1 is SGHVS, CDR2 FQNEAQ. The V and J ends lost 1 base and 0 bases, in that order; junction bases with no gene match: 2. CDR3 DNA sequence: TGTGCCAGCAGCTTAGTTGGGACAGCTAACTATGGCTACACCTTC. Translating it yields CASSLVGTANYGYTF.

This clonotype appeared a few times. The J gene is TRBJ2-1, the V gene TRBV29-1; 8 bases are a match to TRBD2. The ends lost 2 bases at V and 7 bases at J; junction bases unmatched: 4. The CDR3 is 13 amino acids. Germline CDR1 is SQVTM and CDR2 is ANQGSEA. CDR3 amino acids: CSVEWRGANEQFF. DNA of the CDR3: TGCAGCGTTGAATGGCGGGGGGCAAATGAGCAGTTCTTC.

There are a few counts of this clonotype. The DNA for the CDR3 is TGTGCCAGCAGCTTAGAGGTCGTCTACGAGCAGTACTTC. It translates to CASSLEVVYEQYF. The chain employs TRBV7-2 and TRBJ2-7; D not certain. Germline loops: CDR1 SGHTA, CDR2 FQGNSA. CDR3 length equals 13 residues. With 1 base removed from V and 3 bases from J, the gap between germline ends came to 7 bases.

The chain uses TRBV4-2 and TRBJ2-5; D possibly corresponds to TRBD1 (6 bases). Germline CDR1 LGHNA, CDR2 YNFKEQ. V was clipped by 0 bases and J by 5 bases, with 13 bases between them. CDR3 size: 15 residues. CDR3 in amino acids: CASSQDRQGRETQYF. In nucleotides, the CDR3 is TGTGCCAGCAGCCAAGACCGGCAGGGGCGGGAGACCCAGTACTTC.

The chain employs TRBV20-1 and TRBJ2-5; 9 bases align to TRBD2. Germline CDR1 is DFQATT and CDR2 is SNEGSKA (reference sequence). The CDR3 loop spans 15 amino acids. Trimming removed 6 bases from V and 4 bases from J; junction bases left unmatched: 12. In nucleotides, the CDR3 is TGCAGTGCCTCTCCGCTGGGACTAGCAGCAGAGACCCAGTACTTC. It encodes CSASPLGLAAETQYF.

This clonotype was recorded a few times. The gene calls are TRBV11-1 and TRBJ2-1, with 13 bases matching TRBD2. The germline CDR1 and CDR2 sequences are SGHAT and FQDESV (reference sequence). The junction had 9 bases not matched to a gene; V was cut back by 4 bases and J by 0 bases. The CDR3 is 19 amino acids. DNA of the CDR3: TGTGCCAGCAGCTCACCGGGACTAGCGGGGTTCAGCTCCTACAATGAGCAGTTCTTC. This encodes CASSSPGLAGFSSYNEQFF.

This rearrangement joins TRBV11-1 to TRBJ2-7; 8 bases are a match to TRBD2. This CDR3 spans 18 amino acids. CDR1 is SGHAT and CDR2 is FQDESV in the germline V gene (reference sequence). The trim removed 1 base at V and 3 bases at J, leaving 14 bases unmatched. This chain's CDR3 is CASSLVRPAAGDIYEQYF. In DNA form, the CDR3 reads TGTGCCAGCAGCTTAGTAAGACCTGCAGCGGGGGACATCTACGAGCAGTACTTC.

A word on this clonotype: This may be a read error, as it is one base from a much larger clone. CDR3 sequence (DNA): TGTGCCAGCTTTTCGGAGGAGACCCAGTACTTC. Protein sequence: CASFSEETQYF. The chain links TRBV18 to TRBJ2-5; D remains unclear. V was clipped by 7 bases and J by 5 bases, with 8 bases between them. The germline CDR1 and CDR2 sequences are KGHSH and LQKENI. The CDR3 has 11 residues. Combining the CDR3 with reference TRBV18 and TRBJ2-5 gives the whole variable domain NAGVMQNPRHLVRRRGQEARLRCSPMKGHSHVYWYRQLPEEGLKFMVYLQKENIIDESGMPKERFSAEFPKEGPSILRIQQVVRGDSAAYFCASFSEETQYFGPGTRLLVL.